This entry concerns a single T cell receptor beta chain. Antigen unknown. The data are from a study of shared clonotypes between healthy human individuals. Study findings and constraints: Sampling was confined to blood; repertoires within tissues likely differ. Of the naive CD4 clonotypes, approximately 5% were shared across four donors. Only a few donors were included, so the genetic and exposure-history diversity represented was limited.

TCRdb keeps only in-frame clones here, not all; method: immunoSEQ multiplex PCR. The data contain about 2.4 million clones, 90% to 95% of them singletons. Germline V gives CDR1 MDHEN, CDR2 SYDVKM. The CDR3 consists of 16 residues. V gave up 1 base and J gave up 3 bases; unmatched junction bases: 8. The donors, healthy adults who were HIV-negative, had experienced no recent acute infections or vaccinations. The chain is built from TRBV28 and TRBJ2-7; the match to TRBD1 covers 8 bases. The TCR comes from a man younger than 35 in good health. Some clones in this sample may be carry-over from other donors' samples. Sequenced: naive CD4+ T cells from PBMCs. Subset: CD45RA+ positively selected. The CDR3 DNA follows: TGTGCCAGCAGTTTATCTCTGATCAGGGGGCTCTACGAGCAGTACTTC. Encoded protein: CASSLSLIRGLYEQYF.